This T cell receptor beta chain emerged from a study of blood T cell repertoires in COVID-19. Study-wide context: T cells, B-cell-depleted T cells, or PBMCs supplied cDNA or gDNA.

The Seattle patients, enrolled during active infection, were followed longitudinally. This CDR3 has 17 residues. After removal of 2 bases from V and 0 bases from J, the junction contained 7 bases not matched to a gene. The V gene's germline CDR1 is MNHEY and CDR2 SVGEGT. Per the study methods: Nucleated cell number was recorded as an estimate derived from reference gene primer amplification. The method was immunoSEQ multiplex PCR; TCRdb's version includes in-frame clones alone and lacks a portion of them. D and trimming come from the DNA, and the V and J calls and clone size come from that table. Of about 140,000 clones listed, roughly 84% were seen once; the top ten hold 8.5% to 9%.

This clonotype originated in a man aged 25-40 years with COVID-19, enrolled during active disease. The rearrangement joins TRBV6-2 or TRBV6-3 to TRBJ2-7; 10 nucleotides match TRBD1. The source material was peripheral blood. The CDR3 DNA is TGTGCCAGCAGTTACACGAGAGGACAGGGGGACTCCTACGAGCAGTACTTC. It yields the protein CASSYTRGQGDSYEQYF.